What follows describes a single TCR beta chain. Antigen specificity is unknown. Profiled with immunoSEQ multiplex PCR; TCRdb holds only in-frame clones, not every one. Here the sample spans millions of clones, around 93% being singletons. This entry belongs to a study of shared clonotypes between healthy human individuals. Study overall: CD8 memory received one plate per donor, CD8 naive two, CD4 memory three and CD4 naive three.

It was CD45RO-negative cells, positively selected for CCR7, that made up naive CD8 cells, with terminally differentiated effector memory CD45RA+ cells excluded. General study points: Researchers sampled blood only, noting tissue repertoires likely differ.

Germline V CDR1 and CDR2: MDHEN, SYDVKM. The CDR3 totals 15 residues. V shed 6 bases and J shed 2 bases, with 16 bases lying between them. The sequence came from a man aged 18-30 years in good health. Some clones in this sample may be carry-over from other donors' samples. The sequenced material came from naive CD8+ T cells from PBMCs. The chain couples TRBV28 to TRBJ1-2, with a possible D match to TRBD1 (5 bases). CDR3 sequence reads: CASRIWDGLNYGYTF. The CDR3, as DNA: TGTGCCAGCAGGATATGGGACGGTCTGAACTATGGCTACACCTTC.